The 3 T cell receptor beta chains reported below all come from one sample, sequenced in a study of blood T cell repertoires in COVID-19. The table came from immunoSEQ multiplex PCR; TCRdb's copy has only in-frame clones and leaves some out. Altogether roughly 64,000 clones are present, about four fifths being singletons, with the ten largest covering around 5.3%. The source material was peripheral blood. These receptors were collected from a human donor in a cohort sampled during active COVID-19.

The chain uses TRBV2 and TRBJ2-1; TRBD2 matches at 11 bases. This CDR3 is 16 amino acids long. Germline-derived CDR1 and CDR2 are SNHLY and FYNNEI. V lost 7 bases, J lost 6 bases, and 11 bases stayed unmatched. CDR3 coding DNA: TGTGCCAGCACAGGACTAGCGGGCATCGGGATCAATGAGCAGTTCTTC. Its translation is CASTGLAGIGINEQFF. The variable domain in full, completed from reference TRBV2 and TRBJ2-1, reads EPEVTQTPSHQVTQMGQEVILRCVPISNHLYFYWYRQILGQKVEFLVSFYNNEISEKSEIFDDQFSVERPDGSNFTLKIRSTKLEDSAMYFCASTGLAGIGINEQFFGPGTRLTVL.

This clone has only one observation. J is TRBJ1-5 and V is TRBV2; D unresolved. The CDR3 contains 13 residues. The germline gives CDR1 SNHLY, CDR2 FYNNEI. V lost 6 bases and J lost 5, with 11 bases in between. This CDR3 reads CASSVARYQPQHF. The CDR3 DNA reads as TGTGCCAGCAGCGTGGCCCGTTATCAGCCCCAGCATTTT. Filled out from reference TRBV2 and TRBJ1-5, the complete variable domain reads EPEVTQTPSHQVTQMGQEVILRCVPISNHLYFYWYRQILGQKVEFLVSFYNNEISEKSEIFDDQFSVERPDGSNFTLKIRSTKLEDSAMYFCASSVARYQPQHFGDGTRLSIL.

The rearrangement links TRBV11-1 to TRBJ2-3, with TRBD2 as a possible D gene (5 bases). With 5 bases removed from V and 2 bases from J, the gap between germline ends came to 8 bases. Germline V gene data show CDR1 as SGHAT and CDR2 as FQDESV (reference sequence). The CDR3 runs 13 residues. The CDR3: CASSADYTDTQYF. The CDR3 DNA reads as TGTGCCAGCAGCGCCGACTACACAGATACGCAGTATTTT. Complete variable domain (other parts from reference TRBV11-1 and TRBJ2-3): EAEVAQSPRYKITEKSQAVAFWCDPISGHATLYWYRQILGQGPELLVQFQDESVVDDSQLPKDRFSAERLKGVDSTLKIQPAELGDSAMYLCASSADYTDTQYFGPGTRLTVL.